In its sample, the clone carrying this TCR beta chain was seen once. The record originates from a study of blood T cell repertoires in COVID-19. Study at large: The study drew acute and convalescent COVID-19 samples from the United States, Italy and Spain. T cells, B-cell-depleted T cells, or PBMCs supplied cDNA or gDNA.

Original processing notes: Reference gene primer amplification in the assay estimated nucleated cell counts. Sequencing was performed with immunoSEQ multiplex PCR; in TCRdb, only in-frame clones are kept and a portion is missing. V and J calls and clone size follow that table, whereas D and trimming were derived from the DNA. The table lists a few hundred thousand clones, around 85% of them singletons. The CDR3 extends over 13 amino acids. Trimming cost V 4 bases and J 5 bases, with 11 bases left between them. CDR1 is SGHVS, CDR2 FQNEAQ, per germline. The chain is built from TRBV7-8 and TRBJ1-1; maybe TRBD1 (5 bases). This TCR was recovered from a young woman with acute or convalescent COVID-19. The source material was peripheral blood. The CDR3 DNA follows: TGTGCCAGCAGCTGGGGCATGTTGACTGAAGCTTTCTTT. The encoded protein is CASSWGMLTEAFF.